This is a list of T cell receptor beta chains from one sample in a study of OX40 agonist ivuxolimab in advanced cancers. Some clones are missing from TCRdb's copy, which holds only in-frame ones; the method was immunoSEQ multiplex PCR. The table lists 82,000 or so clones, more than 80% of them singletons, with roughly 2.5% in the top ten. Sequencing was performed on CD4+ or CD8+ T cells sorted from blood, taken in a trial of the OX40 agonist ivuxolimab. The receptors shown here come from an adult with an advanced solid tumor such as melanoma, head and neck, liver or kidney cancer. The CDR3 runs from the conserved cysteine through the conserved F or W. D genes are given only for firm matches. Only some rows state a clone size, as once, few, many or a class for expanded clones.

clone_size: .
d_call: .
j_call: TRBJ1-1
v_call: TRBV25-1
cdr3_nt: TGTGCCAGCAGTCCCTCGTGGAACACTGAAGCTTTCTTT
cdr3_aa: CASSPSWNTEAFF

clone_size: .
d_call: .
j_call: TRBJ2-7
v_call: TRBV6-5
cdr3_nt: TGTGCCAGCAGTTACCCGGGGACGGGGATCTACGAGCAGTACTTC
cdr3_aa: CASSYPGTGIYEQYF

clone_size: once
d_call: TRBD1
j_call: TRBJ1-5
v_call: TRBV7-9
cdr3_nt: TGTGCCAGCAGCTTAGCAGGTGCGGGACAGCTTAGCAATCAGCCCCAGCATTTT
cdr3_aa: CASSLAGAGQLSNQPQHF

clone_size: few
d_call: .
j_call: TRBJ2-3
v_call: TRBV10-1
cdr3_nt: TGCGCCAGCAGTGAAACAGCGACTAGCACAGATACGCAGTATTTT
cdr3_aa: CASSETATSTDTQYF

clone_size: .
d_call: TRBD2
j_call: TRBJ2-3
v_call: TRBV18
cdr3_nt: TGTGCCAGCTCCTCGGGACTAGCGGGGACTGGTGATACGCAGTATTTT
cdr3_aa: CASSSGLAGTGDTQYF

clone_size: .
d_call: .
j_call: TRBJ2-7
v_call: TRBV18
cdr3_nt: TGTGCCAGCTCAACTTACCGGACAGACTACGAGCAGTACTTC
cdr3_aa: CASSTYRTDYEQYF

clone_size: .
d_call: TRBD2
j_call: TRBJ2-1
v_call: TRBV4-1
cdr3_nt: TGCGCCAGCAGCCAAGACGTCAGGACTAGCGGGGGGCGGTCCTACAATGAGCAGTTCTTC
cdr3_aa: CASSQDVRTSGGRSYNEQFF

clone_size: .
d_call: .
j_call: TRBJ1-5
v_call: TRBV28
cdr3_nt: TGTGCCAGCAGGCTAACCGATAGGGTACAACCCCAGCATTTT
cdr3_aa: CASRLTDRVQPQHF

clone_size: .
d_call: .
j_call: TRBJ2-2
v_call: TRBV7-2
cdr3_nt: TGTGCCAGCAGCCAACAGGGGAACACCGGGGAGCTGTTTTTT
cdr3_aa: CASSQQGNTGELFF

clone_size: once
d_call: .
j_call: TRBJ2-4
v_call: TRBV11-2
cdr3_nt: TGTGCCAGCAGCTTGGGGCAGACCCTAGCCAAAAACATTCAGTACTTC
cdr3_aa: CASSLGQTLAKNIQYF

clone_size: .
d_call: TRBD1
j_call: TRBJ1-2
v_call: TRBV7-3
cdr3_nt: TGTGCCAGCAGCTTAAGTTCGGACAGGAGCTATGGCTACACCTTC
cdr3_aa: CASSLSSDRSYGYTF

clone_size: .
d_call: .
j_call: TRBJ2-5
v_call: TRBV5-1
cdr3_nt: TGCGCCAGCAGCAACTCCCCAGGGAGGGAGACCCAGTACTTC
cdr3_aa: CASSNSPGRETQYF

clone_size: few
d_call: .
j_call: TRBJ1-5
v_call: TRBV5-1
cdr3_nt: TGCGCCAGCAGCATTGGAGCGGCAGGGCAGCCCCAGCATTTT
cdr3_aa: CASSIGAAGQPQHF

clone_size: .
d_call: .
j_call: TRBJ1-4
v_call: TRBV27
cdr3_nt: TGTGCCAGCAGTCCGTCGACAGTAAGGGATGAAAAACTGTTTTTT
cdr3_aa: CASSPSTVRDEKLFF

clone_size: .
d_call: TRBD1
j_call: TRBJ1-2
v_call: TRBV4-1
cdr3_nt: TGCGCCAGCAGCCAAGGACAGGGAGGGGACTATGGCTACACCTTC
cdr3_aa: CASSQGQGGDYGYTF

clone_size: .
d_call: .
j_call: TRBJ2-5
v_call: TRBV9
cdr3_nt: TGTGCCAGCAGCCCGTTGGGGTTTCAAGAGACCCAGTACTTC
cdr3_aa: CASSPLGFQETQYF

clone_size: .
d_call: .
j_call: TRBJ2-7
v_call: TRBV18
cdr3_nt: TGTGCCAGCTCACCTCTTGGGAGCTCCTACGAGCAGTACTTC
cdr3_aa: CASSPLGSSYEQYF

clone_size: .
d_call: .
j_call: TRBJ1-2
v_call: TRBV30
cdr3_nt: TGTGCCTGGAGTGGTTACAGGGTGAATGGCTACACCTTC
cdr3_aa: CAWSGYRVNGYTF

clone_size: .
d_call: TRBD1
j_call: TRBJ1-2
v_call: TRBV6-5
cdr3_nt: TGTGCCAGCAGTTCCAGGGACAGGGGTTTTACCTATGGCTACACCTTC
cdr3_aa: CASSSRDRGFTYGYTF

clone_size: .
d_call: .
j_call: TRBJ1-5
v_call: TRBV7-3
cdr3_nt: TGTGCCAGCAGCCCCGCGGGGGCAAATCAGCCCCAGCATTTT
cdr3_aa: CASSPAGANQPQHF

clone_size: .
d_call: .
j_call: TRBJ2-5
v_call: TRBV5-6
cdr3_nt: TGTGCCAGCAGCCGGGGAACGTGGGAGACCCAGTACTTC
cdr3_aa: CASSRGTWETQYF

clone_size: .
d_call: TRBD1
j_call: TRBJ1-6
v_call: TRBV10-2
cdr3_nt: TGCGCCAGCAGAGGGACAGGGTTCGATTCACCCCTCCACTTT
cdr3_aa: CASRGTGFDSPLHF

clone_size: once
d_call: .
j_call: TRBJ1-2
v_call: TRBV4-2
cdr3_nt: TGTGCCAGCAGCCCATCCGACCACCCGGGACTCCAAGTCTATGGCTACACCTTC
cdr3_aa: CASSPSDHPGLQVYGYTF

clone_size: .
d_call: .
j_call: TRBJ1-1
v_call: TRBV10-3
cdr3_nt: TGTGCCATCAGTGGGAATAAAGACACTGAAGCTTTCTTT
cdr3_aa: CAISGNKDTEAFF

clone_size: .
d_call: .
j_call: TRBJ2-2
v_call: TRBV30
cdr3_nt: TGTGCCTCTCTTTTGAGGCAGTATACCGGGGAGCTGTTTTTT
cdr3_aa: CASLLRQYTGELFF

clone_size: once
d_call: TRBD1
j_call: TRBJ1-5
v_call: TRBV9
cdr3_nt: TGTGCCAGCAGCGTCGGACAGGGATCTAATCAGCCCCAGCATTTT
cdr3_aa: CASSVGQGSNQPQHF

clone_size: .
d_call: TRBD2
j_call: TRBJ2-2
v_call: TRBV5-1
cdr3_nt: TGCGCCAGCAGCCTTACTAGCGGGGGGTACACCGGGGAGCTGTTTTTT
cdr3_aa: CASSLTSGGYTGELFF

clone_size: .
d_call: TRBD1
j_call: TRBJ1-2
v_call: TRBV5-1
cdr3_nt: TGCGCCAGCAGCTTGGAAACAGGGGCTGATGGCTACACCTTC
cdr3_aa: CASSLETGADGYTF

clone_size: .
d_call: .
j_call: TRBJ1-5
v_call: TRBV5-4
cdr3_nt: TGTGCCAGCAGCTTCTTCGGCAATCAGCCCCAGCATTTT
cdr3_aa: CASSFFGNQPQHF

clone_size: .
d_call: .
j_call: TRBJ2-4
v_call: TRBV5-1
cdr3_nt: TGCGCCAGCAGCAGCACAGCCGGGCTTGACATTCAGTACTTC
cdr3_aa: CASSSTAGLDIQYF

clone_size: .
d_call: .
j_call: TRBJ1-3
v_call: TRBV5-1
cdr3_nt: TGCGCCAGCATGGAGGGGGCTGGAAACACCATATATTTT
cdr3_aa: CASMEGAGNTIYF

clone_size: .
d_call: .
j_call: TRBJ2-2
v_call: TRBV5-4
cdr3_nt: TGTGCCAGCAGCTTGCCGGTCGGGGGAACCGGGGAGCTGTTTTTT
cdr3_aa: CASSLPVGGTGELFF

clone_size: .
d_call: TRBD1
j_call: TRBJ2-2
v_call: TRBV18
cdr3_nt: TGTGCCAGCGCCGAGACAGGGTCGAACACCGGGGAGCTGTTTTTT
cdr3_aa: CASAETGSNTGELFF

clone_size: once
d_call: TRBD1
j_call: TRBJ2-7
v_call: TRBV7-2
cdr3_nt: TGTGCCAGCAGTCTCGTTCCGGGACAGGGGGCCGAGCAGTACTTC
cdr3_aa: CASSLVPGQGAEQYF